This TCR beta chain was profiled in a study of blood T cell repertoires in COVID-19. Study-wide context: The study drew acute and convalescent COVID-19 samples from the United States, Italy and Spain. PBMCs, B-cell-depleted T cells, or T cells provided the cDNA or gDNA that made up the material.

As handled by the study authors: Amplification of reference gene primers provided the estimated nucleated cell counts. Method: immunoSEQ multiplex PCR; TCRdb's copy keeps in-frame clones and lacks some. That table is the source of V, J and clone size, and D and trimming were worked out from the DNA. This table holds 45,000 to 50,000 clones, 65% to 85% found once. In germline, CDR1 is LGHNA, CDR2 YSLEER. V dropped 0 bases and J dropped 4; count of bases not matched to a gene: 10. The CDR3 sequence is 18 residues long. This TCR derives from a man older than 75 in a cohort sampled during active COVID-19. Sample: peripheral blood. The rearrangement uses TRBV4-3 and TRBJ1-3; the match to TRBD1 covers 9 bases. CDR3 DNA: TGCGCCAGCAGCCAAGAGTTGGACAGGGGCGCTAGAGGAAACACCATATATTTT. Its protein product is CASSQELDRGARGNTIYF.